The T cell receptor (beta chain) described here comes from a study of early T cells in non-severe SARS-CoV-2 infection. Study information: Chains stayed unpaired after sequencing of bulk RNA from unsorted whole blood. Study results and limitations: The matching step, a VDJdb search, favored anti-spike CD8 responses and missed private and CD4 specificities.

This CDR3 region has 14 residues. Germline CDR1 reads SQVTM; CDR2 reads ANQGSEA. V shed 5 bases, J shed 0 bases, and the junction held 4 bases outside the gene matches. Unique molecular identifier tags were affixed to discrete cDNA molecules. TCRdb itself ran the 5' RACE reads through MiXCR, one entry per CDR3 protein. This table holds over 35,000 distinct CDR3 sequences, about 5% found once. This clonotype was detected many times. No antigen is known for it. This clonotype originated in an adult who was a healthcare worker with PCR-confirmed SARS-CoV-2 infection or an uninfected control (not recorded which). This sequence joins TRBV29-1 and TRBJ1-5; 7 positions match TRBD1. Material for sequencing was whole blood. This CDR3 reads CSVLTGSSNQPQHF. The CDR3 DNA reads as TGCAGCGTTTTGACAGGGTCTAGCAATCAGCCCCAGCATTTT. Drawing the rest from reference TRBV29-1 and TRBJ1-5, the complete variable domain is SAVISQKPSRDICQRGTSLTIQCQVDSQVTMMFWYRQQPGQSLTLIATANQGSEATYESGFVIDKFPISRPNLTFSTLTVSNMSPEDSSIYLCSVLTGSSNQPQHFGDGTRLSIL.